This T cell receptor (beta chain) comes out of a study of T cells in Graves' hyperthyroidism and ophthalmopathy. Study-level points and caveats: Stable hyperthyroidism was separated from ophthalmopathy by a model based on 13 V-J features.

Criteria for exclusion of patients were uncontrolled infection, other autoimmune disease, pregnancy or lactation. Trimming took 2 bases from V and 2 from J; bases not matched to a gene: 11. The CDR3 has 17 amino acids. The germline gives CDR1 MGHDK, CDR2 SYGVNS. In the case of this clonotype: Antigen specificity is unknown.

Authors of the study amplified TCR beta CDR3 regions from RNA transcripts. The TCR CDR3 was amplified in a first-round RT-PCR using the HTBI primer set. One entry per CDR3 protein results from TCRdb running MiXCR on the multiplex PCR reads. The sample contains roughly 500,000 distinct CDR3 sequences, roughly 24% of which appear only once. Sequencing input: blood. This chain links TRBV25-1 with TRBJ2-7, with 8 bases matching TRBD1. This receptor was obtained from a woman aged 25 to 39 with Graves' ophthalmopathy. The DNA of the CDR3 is TGTGCCAGCAGTGAAGGCCCCAGGACAGGGAAGCCCTACGAGCAGTACTTC. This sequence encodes CASSEGPRTGKPYEQYF.